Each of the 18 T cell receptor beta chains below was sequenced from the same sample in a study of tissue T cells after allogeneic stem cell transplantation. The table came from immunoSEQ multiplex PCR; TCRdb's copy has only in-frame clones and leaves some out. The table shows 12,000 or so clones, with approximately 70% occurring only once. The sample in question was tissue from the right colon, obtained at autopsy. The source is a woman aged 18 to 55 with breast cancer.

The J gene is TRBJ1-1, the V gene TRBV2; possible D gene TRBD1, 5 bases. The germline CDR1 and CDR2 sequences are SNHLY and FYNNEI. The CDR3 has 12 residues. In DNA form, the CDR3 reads TGTGCTGGGGGGACTTATAACACTGAAGCTTTCTTT. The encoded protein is CAGGTYNTEAFF. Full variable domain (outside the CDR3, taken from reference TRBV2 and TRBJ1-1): EPEVTQTPSHQVTQMGQEVILRCVPISNHLYFYWYRQILGQKVEFLVSFYNNEISEKSEIFDDQFSVERPDGSNFTLKIRSTKLEDSAMYFCAGGTYNTEAFFGQGTRLTVV.

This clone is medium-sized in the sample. The CDR3 region has the DNA TGTGCCAGCAGCCCCTCTAGGGCCGATGAGCAGTTCTTC. The encoded protein is CASSPSRADEQFF. This chain uses TRBV27 with TRBJ2-1, with unresolved D. The V gene lost 6 bases and the J gene lost 8 bases, with 14 bases spanning the gap. Germline-derived CDR1 and CDR2 are MNHEY and SMNVEV (reference sequence). The CDR3 totals 13 residues.

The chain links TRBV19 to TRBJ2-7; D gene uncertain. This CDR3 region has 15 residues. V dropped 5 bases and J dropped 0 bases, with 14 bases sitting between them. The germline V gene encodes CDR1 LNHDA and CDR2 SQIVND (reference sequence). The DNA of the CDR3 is TGTGCCAGTAGTGGCACATCATTTAGCTCCTACGAGCAGTACTTC. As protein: CASSGTSFSSYEQYF.

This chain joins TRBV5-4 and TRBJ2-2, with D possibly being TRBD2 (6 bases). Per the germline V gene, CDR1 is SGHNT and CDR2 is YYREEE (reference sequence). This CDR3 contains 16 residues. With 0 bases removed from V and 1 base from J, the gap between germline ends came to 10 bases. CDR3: CASSLVPSVNTGELFF. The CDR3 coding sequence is TGTGCCAGCAGCTTGGTACCTAGCGTGAACACCGGGGAGCTGTTTTTT. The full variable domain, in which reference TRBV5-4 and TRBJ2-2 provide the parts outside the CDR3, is ETGVTQSPTHLIKTRGQQVTLRCSSQSGHNTVSWYQQALGQGPQFIFQYYREEENGRGNFPPRFSGLQFPNYSSELNVNALELDDSALYLCASSLVPSVNTGELFFGEGSRLTVL.

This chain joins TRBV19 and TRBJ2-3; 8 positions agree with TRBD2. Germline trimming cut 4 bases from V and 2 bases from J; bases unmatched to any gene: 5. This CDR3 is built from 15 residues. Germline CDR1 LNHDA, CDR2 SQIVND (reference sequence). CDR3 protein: CASSTREGFTDTQYF. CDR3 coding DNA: TGTGCCAGTAGTACCCGGGAGGGCTTCACAGATACGCAGTATTTT.

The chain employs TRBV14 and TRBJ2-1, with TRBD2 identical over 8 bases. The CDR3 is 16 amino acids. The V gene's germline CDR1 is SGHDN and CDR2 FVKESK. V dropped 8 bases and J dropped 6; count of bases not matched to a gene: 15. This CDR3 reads CASSPGLDSRFNEQFF. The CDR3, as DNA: TGTGCCAGCTCACCGGGACTAGATTCCAGGTTCAATGAGCAGTTCTTC.

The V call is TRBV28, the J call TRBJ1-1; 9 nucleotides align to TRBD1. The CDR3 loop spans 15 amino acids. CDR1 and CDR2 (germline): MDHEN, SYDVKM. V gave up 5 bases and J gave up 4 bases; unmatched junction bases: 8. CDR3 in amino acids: CASSTPGQGSTEAFF. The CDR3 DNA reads TGTGCCAGCAGTACGCCGGGACAGGGATCCACTGAAGCTTTCTTT.

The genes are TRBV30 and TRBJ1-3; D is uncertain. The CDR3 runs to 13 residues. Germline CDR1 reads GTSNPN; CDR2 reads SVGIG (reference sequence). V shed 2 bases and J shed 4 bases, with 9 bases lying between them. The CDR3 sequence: CAWSLAVGNTIYF. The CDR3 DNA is TGTGCCTGGAGTTTGGCCGTCGGAAACACCATATATTTT.

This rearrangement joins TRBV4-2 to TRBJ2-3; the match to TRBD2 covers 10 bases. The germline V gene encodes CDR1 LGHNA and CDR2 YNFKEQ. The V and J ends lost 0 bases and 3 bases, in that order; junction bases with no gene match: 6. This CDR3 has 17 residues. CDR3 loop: CASSQEGTSGTTDTQYF. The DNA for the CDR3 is TGTGCCAGCAGCCAAGAAGGAACTAGCGGGACTACAGATACGCAGTATTTT.

CDR3 bases: TGCGCCAGCAGCCAAGACGGGCACGGGAACACTGAAGCTTTCTTT. It specifies CASSQDGHGNTEAFF. V usage is TRBV4-3 and J usage is TRBJ1-1; no clear D. Germline V gene lookup returns CDR1 LGHNA and CDR2 YSLEER. This CDR3 region has 15 residues. Between the trimmed V and J ends, which lost 0 bases and 1 base, there was a span of 9 bases.

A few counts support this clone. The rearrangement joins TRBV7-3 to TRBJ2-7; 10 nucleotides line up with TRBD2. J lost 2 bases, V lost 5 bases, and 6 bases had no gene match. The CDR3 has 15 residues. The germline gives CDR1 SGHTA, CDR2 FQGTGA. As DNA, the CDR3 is TGTGCCAGCAGCCCAGTAGCGGGAGGCGCCTACGAGCAGTACTTC. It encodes CASSPVAGGAYEQYF.

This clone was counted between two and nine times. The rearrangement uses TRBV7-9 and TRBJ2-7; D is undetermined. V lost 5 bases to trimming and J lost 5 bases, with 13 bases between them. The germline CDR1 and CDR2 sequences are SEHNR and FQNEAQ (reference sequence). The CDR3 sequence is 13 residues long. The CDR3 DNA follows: TGTGCCAGCAGCCTAGTCATCAGCCACGAGCAGTACTTC. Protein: CASSLVISHEQYF.

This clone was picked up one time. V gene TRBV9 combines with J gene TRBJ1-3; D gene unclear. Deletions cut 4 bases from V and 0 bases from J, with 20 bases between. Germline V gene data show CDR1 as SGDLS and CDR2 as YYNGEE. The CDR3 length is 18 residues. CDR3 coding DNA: TGTGCCAGCAGCCCTCGCCGGACGGGCCCGTCCTCTGGAAACACCATATATTTT. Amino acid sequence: CASSPRRTGPSSGNTIYF.

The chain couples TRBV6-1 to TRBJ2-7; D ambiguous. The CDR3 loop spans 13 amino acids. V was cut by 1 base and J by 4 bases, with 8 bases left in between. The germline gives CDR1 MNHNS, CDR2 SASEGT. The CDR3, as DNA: TGTGCCAGCAGTGAAGAGTTTTGGTACGAGCAGTACTTC. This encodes CASSEEFWYEQYF.

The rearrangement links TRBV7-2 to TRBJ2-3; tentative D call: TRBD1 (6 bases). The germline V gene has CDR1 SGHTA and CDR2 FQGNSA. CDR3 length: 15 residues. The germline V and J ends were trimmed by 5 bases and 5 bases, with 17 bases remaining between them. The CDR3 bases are TGTGCCAGCAGCGACAGGACTCCGGCCGGAGATACGCAGTATTTT. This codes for CASSDRTPAGDTQYF. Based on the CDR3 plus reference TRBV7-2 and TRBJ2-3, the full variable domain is GAGVSQSPSNKVTEKGKDVELRCDPISGHTALYWYRQSLGQGLEFLIYFQGNSAPDKSGLPSDRFSAERTGGSVSTLTIQRTQQEDSAVYLCASSDRTPAGDTQYFGPGTRLTVL.

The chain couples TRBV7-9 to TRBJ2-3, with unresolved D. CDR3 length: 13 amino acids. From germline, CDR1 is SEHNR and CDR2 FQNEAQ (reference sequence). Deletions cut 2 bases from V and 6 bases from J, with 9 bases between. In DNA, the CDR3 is TGTGCCAGCAGCTTAACTCTGCCGGATACGCAGTATTTT. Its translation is CASSLTLPDTQYF.

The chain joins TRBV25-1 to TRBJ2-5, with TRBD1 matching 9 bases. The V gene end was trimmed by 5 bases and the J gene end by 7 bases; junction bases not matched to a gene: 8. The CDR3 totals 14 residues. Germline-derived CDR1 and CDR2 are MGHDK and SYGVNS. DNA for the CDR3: TGTGCCAGCAGTTCCCGGACAGGGGAATCGACCCAGTACTTC. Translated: CASSSRTGESTQYF.

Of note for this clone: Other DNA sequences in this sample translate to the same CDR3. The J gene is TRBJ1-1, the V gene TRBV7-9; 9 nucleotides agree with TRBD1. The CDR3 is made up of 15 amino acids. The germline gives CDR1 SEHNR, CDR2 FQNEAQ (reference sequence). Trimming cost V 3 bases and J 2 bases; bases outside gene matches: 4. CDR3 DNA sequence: TGTGCCAGCAGCTTTTTGACAGGGGGTAACACTGAAGCTTTCTTT. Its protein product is CASSFLTGGNTEAFF.